This T cell receptor beta chain was documented in a study of blood T cell repertoires in COVID-19 (dated by TCRdb to between 2020 and 2021). For context, the study as a whole: The collaborator samples originated in the United States, Italy and Spain and spanned the acute and convalescent phases of COVID-19. Where available, HLA class I and class II types were taken from metadata supplied by the sample provider and were not determined by assay-based typing. Subjects who had been exposed to COVID-19, were actively infected with it, or had recovered from it provided the deeply sampled blood TCRbeta repertoires that made up the dataset. Nearly every sample came with metadata listing a de-identified subject ID, COVID-19 status, age in years and sex. The material from the prospective study consisted of cDNA or gDNA derived from T cells, B-cell-depleted T cells, or PBMCs. The samples were drawn from the first 160 participants of the ongoing ImmuneRACE study and from over a thousand subjects provided by 6 global collaborators. The repertoires were released in a freely available public database meant as a resource for research on the immune response to SARS-CoV-2. The study at large found these results: The quantity of clinical and demographic metadata differed by source and by participant and was supplied without curation.

On this clone: Its antigen is not yet known. The input lacks base qualities; no much larger clone sits a single base away.

Unmatched junction bases come to 2, with V trimmed by 1 base and J by 5 bases. The CDR3 starts with the cysteine, ends with the phenylalanine, and has 14 residues. Just the 42-base CDR3 DNA is kept, in frame starting at base 1. The germline V gene sets CDR1 to SGHAT and CDR2 to FQNNGV. Collaborating institutions collected whole blood in K2EDTA tubes following their own protocols. For TCRbeta analysis, collaborators shipped samples in one of three forms: frozen whole blood, isolated PBMCs, or DNA extracted from either of those sample types. The immunoSEQ Assay, a bias-controlled multiplex PCR, was used to amplify TCRbeta CDR3 regions from genomic DNA. In the authors' own workflow: The number of nucleated cells in each sample was estimated by amplification of reference gene primers within the assay. To quantify the absolute abundance of each unique TCRbeta CDR3 rearrangement, sequence reads were collapsed and filtered. Productive Simpson clonality was computed per sample as the square root of Simpson's diversity index over productive rearrangements. What TCRdb holds here is the immuneACCESS table cut down to in-frame rearrangements. Part of the clones is not present; checked against another copy, under half of the missing clones reflect an unresolved V gene, and the others are unexplained. D and trimming come from the DNA, and the V and J calls and clone size come from that table. This sample comprises about 74,000 clones, around nine tenths of them detected only once. About 1.5% of the sample belongs to the ten largest clones.

Sequenced: peripheral blood. The chain was built from TRBV11-2 and TRBJ1-1; 9 central nucleotides agree with TRBD1. The receptor comes from a man between 50 and 59 years old with acute or convalescent COVID-19. The encoded CDR3 is CASSLGDRVTEAFF. The DNA sequence is given as TGTGCCAGCAGCTTAGGGGACAGGGTAACTGAAGCTTTCTTT.